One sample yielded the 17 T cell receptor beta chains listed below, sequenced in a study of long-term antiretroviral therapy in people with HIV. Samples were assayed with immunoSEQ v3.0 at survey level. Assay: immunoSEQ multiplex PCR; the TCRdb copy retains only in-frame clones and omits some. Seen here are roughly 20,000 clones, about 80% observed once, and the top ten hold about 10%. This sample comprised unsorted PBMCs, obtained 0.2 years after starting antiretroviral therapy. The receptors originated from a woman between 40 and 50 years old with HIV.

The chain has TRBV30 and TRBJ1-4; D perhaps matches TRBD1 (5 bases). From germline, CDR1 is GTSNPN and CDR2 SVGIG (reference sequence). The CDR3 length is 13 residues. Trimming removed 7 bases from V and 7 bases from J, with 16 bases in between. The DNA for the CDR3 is TGTGCCTCGGGGAGGGGTGGAGGTGAAAAACTGTTTTTT. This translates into CASGRGGGEKLFF. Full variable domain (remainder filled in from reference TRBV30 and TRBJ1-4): SQTIHQWPATLVQPVGSPLSLECTVEGTSNPNLYWYRQAAGRGLQLLFYSVGIGQISSEVPQNLSASRPQDRQFILSSKKLLLSDSGFYLCASGRGGGEKLFFGSGTQLSVL.

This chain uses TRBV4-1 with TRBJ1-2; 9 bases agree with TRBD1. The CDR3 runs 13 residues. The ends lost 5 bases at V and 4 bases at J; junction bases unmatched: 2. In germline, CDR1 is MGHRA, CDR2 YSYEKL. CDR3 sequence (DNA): TGCGCCAGCAGCTTGGACAGGGGCTATGGCTACACCTTC. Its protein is CASSLDRGYGYTF.

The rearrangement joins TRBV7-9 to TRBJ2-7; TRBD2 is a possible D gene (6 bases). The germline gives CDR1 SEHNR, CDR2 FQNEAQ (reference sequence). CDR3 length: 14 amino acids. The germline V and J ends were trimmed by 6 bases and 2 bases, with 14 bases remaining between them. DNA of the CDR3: TGTGCCAGCAGTCTTCTCGGGGGACCCTACGAGCAGTACTTC. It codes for CASSLLGGPYEQYF.

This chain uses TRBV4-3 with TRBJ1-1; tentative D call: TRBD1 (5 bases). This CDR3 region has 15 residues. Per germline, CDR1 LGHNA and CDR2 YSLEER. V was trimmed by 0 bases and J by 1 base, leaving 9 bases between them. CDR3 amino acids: CASSQDRGGNTEAFF. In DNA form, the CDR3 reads TGCGCCAGCAGCCAAGATCGCGGGGGGAACACTGAAGCTTTCTTT.

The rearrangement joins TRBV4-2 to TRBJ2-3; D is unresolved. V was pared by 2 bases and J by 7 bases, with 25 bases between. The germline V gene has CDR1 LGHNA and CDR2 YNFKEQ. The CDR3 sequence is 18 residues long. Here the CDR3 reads CASSQWVGLPTPGNTQYF. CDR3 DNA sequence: TGTGCCAGCAGCCAATGGGTCGGCCTGCCCACACCAGGCAATACGCAGTATTTT.

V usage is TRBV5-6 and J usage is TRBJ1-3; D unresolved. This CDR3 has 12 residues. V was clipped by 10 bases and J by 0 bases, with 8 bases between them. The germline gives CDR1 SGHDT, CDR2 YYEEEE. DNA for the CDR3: TGTGCCTCGTCGGACTCTGGAAACACCATATATTTT. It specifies CASSDSGNTIYF.

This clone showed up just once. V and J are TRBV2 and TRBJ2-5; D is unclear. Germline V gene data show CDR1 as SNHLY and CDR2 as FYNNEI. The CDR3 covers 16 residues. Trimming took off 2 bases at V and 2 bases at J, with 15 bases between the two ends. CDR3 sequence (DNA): TGTGCCAGCAGTGAACCTATGGTCTTCCTTCAAGAGACCCAGTACTTC. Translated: CASSEPMVFLQETQYF.

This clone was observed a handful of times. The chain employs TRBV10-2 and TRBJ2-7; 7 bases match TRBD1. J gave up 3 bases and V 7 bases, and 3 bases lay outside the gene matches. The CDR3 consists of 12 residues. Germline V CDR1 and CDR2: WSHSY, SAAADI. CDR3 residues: CASTQGNYEQYF. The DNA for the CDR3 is TGCGCCAGCACACAGGGGAACTACGAGCAGTACTTC.

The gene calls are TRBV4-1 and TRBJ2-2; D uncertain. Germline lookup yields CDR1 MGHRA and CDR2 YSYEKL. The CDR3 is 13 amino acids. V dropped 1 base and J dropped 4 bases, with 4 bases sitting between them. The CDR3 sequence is CASSQGITGELFF. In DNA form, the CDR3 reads TGCGCCAGCAGCCAAGGAATCACCGGGGAGCTGTTTTTT.

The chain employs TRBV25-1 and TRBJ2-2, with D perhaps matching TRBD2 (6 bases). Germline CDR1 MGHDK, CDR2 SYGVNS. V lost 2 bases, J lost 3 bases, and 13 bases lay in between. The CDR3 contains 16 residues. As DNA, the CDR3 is TGTGCCAGCAGTGAACAGGGCCGCGGGGACACCGGGGAGCTGTTTTTT. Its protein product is CASSEQGRGDTGELFF.

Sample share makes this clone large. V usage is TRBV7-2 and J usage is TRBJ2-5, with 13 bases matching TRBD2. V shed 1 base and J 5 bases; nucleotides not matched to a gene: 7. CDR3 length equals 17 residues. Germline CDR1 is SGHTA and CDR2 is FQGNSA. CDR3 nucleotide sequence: TGTGCCAGCAGCTTAGGGTTACTAGCGGGGGGGAGTGAGACCCAGTACTTC. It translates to CASSLGLLAGGSETQYF.

The DNA of the CDR3 is TGTGCCAGCACACAGGGAGCAATTGAAGCTTTCTTT. It is translated as CASTQGAIEAFF. This chain connects TRBV19 to TRBJ1-1, with TRBD1 as a possible D gene (6 bases). V lost 9 bases, J lost 7 bases, and 15 bases lay in between. The CDR3 covers 12 residues. CDR1 is LNHDA, CDR2 SQIVND, per germline (reference sequence).

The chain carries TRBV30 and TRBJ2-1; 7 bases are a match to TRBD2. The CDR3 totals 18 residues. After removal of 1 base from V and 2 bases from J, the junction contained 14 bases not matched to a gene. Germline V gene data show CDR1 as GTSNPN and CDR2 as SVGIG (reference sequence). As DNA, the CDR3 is TGTGCCTGGAGTGGACTAGCAACCTCTAAAGGCGCCTACAATGAGCAGTTCTTC. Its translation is CAWSGLATSKGAYNEQFF.

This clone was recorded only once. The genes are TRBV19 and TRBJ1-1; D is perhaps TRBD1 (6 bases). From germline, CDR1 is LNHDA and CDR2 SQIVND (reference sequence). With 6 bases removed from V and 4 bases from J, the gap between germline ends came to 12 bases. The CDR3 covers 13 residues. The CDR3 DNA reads TGTGCCAGTAGCACAGGGTCCCTCACTGAAGCTTTCTTT. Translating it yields CASSTGSLTEAFF.

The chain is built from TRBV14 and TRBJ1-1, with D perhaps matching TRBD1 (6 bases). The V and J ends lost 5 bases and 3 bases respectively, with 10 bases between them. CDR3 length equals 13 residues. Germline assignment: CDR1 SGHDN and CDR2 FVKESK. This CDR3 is CASSSQGYTEAFF. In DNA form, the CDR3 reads TGTGCCAGCAGCTCACAGGGATACACTGAAGCTTTCTTT.

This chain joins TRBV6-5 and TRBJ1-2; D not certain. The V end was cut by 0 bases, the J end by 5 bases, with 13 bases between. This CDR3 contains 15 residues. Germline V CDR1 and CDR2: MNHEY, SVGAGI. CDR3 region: CASSYSSGDLYGYTF. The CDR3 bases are TGTGCCAGCAGTTACTCGTCTGGGGATCTATATGGCTACACCTTC.

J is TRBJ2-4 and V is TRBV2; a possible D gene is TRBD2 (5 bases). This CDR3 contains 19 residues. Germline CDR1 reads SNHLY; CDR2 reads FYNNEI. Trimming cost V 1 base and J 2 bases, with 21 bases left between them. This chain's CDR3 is CASSEVIWGEGPTKNIQYF. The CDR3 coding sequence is TGTGCCAGCAGTGAAGTAATTTGGGGTGAGGGTCCCACCAAAAACATTCAGTACTTC.